This is a list of T cell receptor beta chains from one sample in a study of cytomegalovirus exposure and HLA in healthy donors. TCRdb keeps only in-frame clones here, not all; method: immunoSEQ multiplex PCR. The sample includes 100,000 or so clones, roughly three quarters of them seen just once. What was sequenced was PBMCs. These receptors all come from a female donor in good health and CMV-seropositive. Both conserved end residues are part of each CDR3. A D gene is named only where the DNA matches it firmly. Expanded clones get a size class; other rows say once, few or many, or leave the size out.

V	D	J	size	CDR3	DNA
TRBV6-5	-	TRBJ2-7	-	CASRGTYTPYEQYF	TGTGCCAGTCGGGGGACCTATACCCCCTACGAGCAGTACTTC
TRBV19	TRBD2	TRBJ2-5	-	CASSGGAAGEGETQYF	TGTGCCAGTAGTGGGGGTGCAGCGGGAGAGGGAGAGACCCAGTACTTC
TRBV5-1	-	TRBJ2-3	-	CASSSEYF	TGCGCCAGCAGCAGCGAATATTTT
TRBV14	-	TRBJ1-1	-	CASSPGGRTEAFF	TGTGCCAGCAGCCCTGGGGGGAGGACTGAAGCTTTCTTT
TRBV11-2	TRBD1	TRBJ2-7	-	CASSYVGQGAYEQYF	TGTGCCAGCAGCTACGTGGGACAGGGGGCCTACGAGCAGTACTTC
TRBV25-1	-	TRBJ1-4	-	CASSALWTEEEKLFF	TGTGCCAGCAGTGCACTCTGGACAGAAGAAGAAAAACTGTTTTTT
TRBV2	-	TRBJ2-1	-	CASMRVNEQFF	TGTGCCAGCATGAGGGTCAATGAGCAGTTCTTC
TRBV5-4	TRBD1	TRBJ2-5	-	CASSLGTGGETQYF	TGTGCCAGCAGCTTGGGGACAGGTGGGGAGACCCAGTACTTC
TRBV5-4	-	TRBJ2-1	few	CASTPDRSSYNEQFF	TGTGCCAGCACCCCAGATCGGAGCTCCTACAATGAGCAGTTCTTC
TRBV6-5	-	TRBJ2-7	few	CATGRLAYEQYF	TGTGCCACTGGCAGATTGGCCTACGAGCAGTACTTC
TRBV4-1	TRBD2	TRBJ2-3	-	CASSTPGLAGEDTQYF	TGCGCCAGCAGCACCCCGGGACTAGCGGGGGAAGATACGCAGTATTTT
TRBV25-1	TRBD2	TRBJ2-3	-	CASSESSGRITDTQYF	TGTGCCAGCAGTGAATCCAGCGGGAGGATCACAGATACGCAGTATTTT
TRBV6-5	-	TRBJ1-2	once	CASSSPQGWGYTF	TGTGCCAGCAGTTCACCTCAGGGTTGGGGCTACACCTTC
TRBV5-4	-	TRBJ2-7	-	CASSFPPGRQQYF	TGTGCCAGCAGCTTTCCCCCAGGGAGGCAGCAGTACTTC
TRBV28	-	TRBJ2-2	-	CASSSMRHRSTGELFF	TGTGCCAGCAGTTCGATGAGACACAGATCCACCGGGGAGCTGTTTTTT
TRBV6-5	TRBD1	TRBJ2-6	-	CASSPDRSGANGLTF	TGTGCCAGCAGTCCGGACAGGTCTGGGGCCAACGGCCTGACTTTC
TRBV6-5	-	TRBJ2-7	-	CASRTGDEGYEQYF	TGTGCCAGCAGGACGGGAGACGAGGGCTACGAGCAGTACTTC
TRBV6-1	TRBD1	TRBJ2-7	-	CASGRQGASYEQYF	TGTGCCAGCGGAAGACAGGGGGCTTCCTACGAGCAGTACTTC
TRBV7-2	TRBD2	TRBJ2-7	-	CASSFSGAGYEQYF	TGTGCCAGCAGCTTTAGCGGGGCGGGGTACGAGCAGTACTTC
TRBV7-6	-	TRBJ2-7	once	CASSRGATYEQYF	TGTGCCAGCAGCCGCGGGGCTACCTACGAGCAGTACTTC
TRBV10-3	TRBD2	TRBJ2-5	-	CAISERSGIAETQYF	TGTGCCATCAGTGAGAGAAGCGGGATTGCGGAGACCCAGTACTTC
TRBV23-1	-	TRBJ2-7	-	CASSKKRSSYEQYF	TGCGCCAGCAGTAAGAAACGGAGCTCCTACGAGCAGTACTTC
TRBV19	-	TRBJ2-7	-	CASSADRLGYEQYF	TGTGCCAGTAGTGCAGACAGGTTAGGCTACGAGCAGTACTTC
TRBV6-6	-	TRBJ2-5	-	CASSRDIHQETQYF	TGTGCCAGCAGCCGGGACATCCACCAAGAGACCCAGTACTTC
TRBV6-1	-	TRBJ2-7	once	CASSEAGRGPYEQYF	TGTGCCAGCAGTGAAGCCGGGCGGGGGCCCTACGAGCAGTACTTC
TRBV5-1	TRBD1	TRBJ1-2	-	CASSTGTGANYGYTF	TGCGCCAGCAGCACAGGGACAGGGGCGAACTATGGCTACACCTTC
TRBV20-1	-	TRBJ2-5	-	CSAKVTGTQYF	TGCAGTGCTAAGGTGACGGGGACCCAGTACTTC
TRBV6-1	TRBD2	TRBJ2-1	few	CASTVLAGGYNEQFF	TGTGCCAGCACCGTACTAGCGGGGGGCTACAATGAGCAGTTCTTC
TRBV15	-	TRBJ1-5	-	CATSRDFPSPGPQHF	TGTGCCACCAGCAGAGATTTCCCGAGCCCCGGGCCCCAGCATTTT
TRBV9	TRBD2	TRBJ2-3	-	CASSVGGLAGDTQYF	TGTGCCAGCAGCGTAGGTGGACTAGCGGGGGATACGCAGTATTTT
TRBV9	TRBD2	TRBJ2-2	-	CASSVGLAENTGELFF	TGTGCCAGCAGCGTGGGACTAGCGGAGAACACCGGGGAGCTGTTTTTT
TRBV27	-	TRBJ2-5	few	CASSFTGVSRETQYF	TGTGCCAGCAGTTTCACGGGTGTTTCGCGCGAGACCCAGTACTTC
TRBV11-2	-	TRBJ1-2	few	CASSLTFGGGDYGYTF	TGTGCCAGCAGCTTAACTTTTGGGGGGGGAGACTATGGCTACACCTTC
TRBV10-1	TRBD2	TRBJ2-1	-	CASSELAGGLGSYNEQFF	TGCGCCAGCAGTGAACTAGCGGGGGGCCTGGGGTCCTACAATGAGCAGTTCTTC
TRBV6-1	-	TRBJ1-3	-	CASSEGARAGNTIYF	TGTGCCAGCAGTGAAGGGGCACGAGCTGGAAACACCATATATTTT
TRBV10-3	TRBD2	TRBJ2-1	-	CAISESLLAGGPGEQFF	TGTGCCATCAGTGAGTCCCTACTAGCGGGGGGGCCAGGTGAGCAGTTCTTC
TRBV5-1	TRBD2	TRBJ2-3	-	CASSSGLAGGTVSTDTQYF	TGCGCCAGCAGCTCCGGACTAGCGGGAGGCACTGTGAGCACAGATACGCAGTATTTT
TRBV29-1	TRBD2	TRBJ2-7	-	CSVWSGRGSYEQYF	TGCAGCGTTTGGAGCGGGAGAGGCTCCTACGAGCAGTACTTC
TRBV6-6	TRBD2	TRBJ2-7	-	CASSLGSGGAYEQYF	TGTGCCAGCAGTCTGGGGAGCGGGGGGGCCTACGAGCAGTACTTC
TRBV7-7	TRBD1	TRBJ2-5	once	CASSLIGTGMGETQYF	TGTGCCAGCAGCCTGATCGGGACAGGGATGGGAGAGACCCAGTACTTC